This T cell receptor (beta chain) derives from a study of early T cells in non-severe SARS-CoV-2 infection. Trimming removed 5 bases from V and 6 bases from J; junction bases left unmatched: 9. CDR1 and CDR2 from the germline V gene are MNHEY and SMNVEV (reference sequence). The CDR3 runs 14 residues. The sample holds many counts of this clonotype. One entry per CDR3 protein, called by TCRdb with MiXCR from the 5' RACE reads. The data show about 38,000 distinct CDR3 sequences, with roughly 6.8% seen just once and around 25% held by the top ten. The chain couples TRBV27 to TRBJ2-7, with TRBD1 matching 8 bases. This TCR derives from an adult who was a healthcare worker with PCR-confirmed SARS-CoV-2 infection or an uninfected control (not recorded which). Sequences were derived from whole blood, sampled at baseline. In nucleotides, the CDR3 is TGTGCCAGCAGTACCAGACAGGGGAGAAGCGAGCAGTACTTC. It encodes CASSTRQGRSEQYF.